This passage covers 19 T cell receptor beta chains from one sample sequenced in a study of regulatory and conventional T cells in RAG deficiency. Method: immunoSEQ multiplex PCR; TCRdb's copy keeps in-frame clones and lacks some. The sample consists of 32,000 or so clones, over 75% of them appearing once. This sample was shared with a second study, whose subject was regulatory T cells. That source notes: Primers: 52 TRBV forward and 13 TRBJ reverse.

Sample: CD8+ T cells sorted from blood. Source of these receptors: a human donor in good health.

The V call is TRBV6-1, the J call TRBJ1-1; D unresolved. Germline loops: CDR1 MNHNS, CDR2 SASEGT. V lost 2 bases and J lost 2, with 6 bases in between. This CDR3 has 13 amino acids. The CDR3 is CASSERVNTEAFF. As DNA, the CDR3 is TGTGCCAGCAGTGAAAGGGTCAACACTGAAGCTTTCTTT.

The J gene is TRBJ2-7, the V gene TRBV2, with TRBD2 matching over 12 bases. Germline V CDR1 and CDR2: SNHLY, FYNNEI. CDR3 size: 16 residues. V dropped 3 bases and J dropped 1; count of bases not matched to a gene: 4. The CDR3 protein is CASSDYTSGRSYEQYF. CDR3 DNA: TGTGCCAGCAGTGATTATACTAGCGGGAGGTCCTACGAGCAGTACTTC. Drawing the rest from reference TRBV2 and TRBJ2-7, the complete variable domain is EPEVTQTPSHQVTQMGQEVILRCVPISNHLYFYWYRQILGQKVEFLVSFYNNEISEKSEIFDDQFSVERPDGSNFTLKIRSTKLEDSAMYFCASSDYTSGRSYEQYFGPGTRLTVT.

V and J are TRBV5-5 and TRBJ1-1, with TRBD1 identical over 7 bases. The CDR3 extends over 17 amino acids. J gave up 0 bases and V 6 bases, and 14 bases lay outside the gene matches. Germline CDR1 is SGHKS and CDR2 is YYEKEE (reference sequence). This CDR3 reads CASNMDPTGAVNTEAFF. DNA for the CDR3: TGTGCCAGCAATATGGACCCCACAGGGGCTGTGAACACTGAAGCTTTCTTT.

This chain links TRBV2 with TRBJ1-6; a weak D match, TRBD1 (5 bases). V lost 3 bases and J 10 bases, leaving 7 bases between the germline ends. CDR1 and CDR2 (germline): SNHLY, FYNNEI. CDR3 length equals 12 residues. The CDR3 region is CASSEGGSPLHF. The CDR3 DNA sequence: TGTGCCAGCAGTGAGGGGGGGTCACCCCTCCACTTT.

The CDR3 nucleotides read TGTGCCAGTAGTATACAGCAGGGTTTTGGAGAGACCCAGTACTTC. Protein sequence: CASSIQQGFGETQYF. The genes are TRBV19 and TRBJ2-5, with a weak D call TRBD1 (5 bases). The CDR3 is 15 amino acids. CDR1 is LNHDA and CDR2 is SQIVND in the germline V gene (reference sequence). The V end was cut by 2 bases, the J end by 4 bases, with 14 bases between.

This clone came up once. This sequence joins TRBV18 and TRBJ2-7; 9 nucleotides align to TRBD1. The CDR3 is 15 residues long. Germline V CDR1 and CDR2: KGHSH, LQKENI. V lost 4 bases to trimming and J lost 0 bases; unmatched junction nucleotides: 4. The CDR3 coding sequence is TGTGCCAGCTCACACCCGGGACAGGGCTCCTACGAGCAGTACTTC. Its protein product is CASSHPGQGSYEQYF.

This clone appeared once. This chain joins TRBV5-1 and TRBJ2-1; 7 bases match TRBD1. J lost 7 bases, V lost 5 bases, and 6 bases had no gene match. Germline V gives CDR1 SGHRS, CDR2 YFSETQ. The CDR3 runs to 13 residues. CDR3 sequence: CASSSTGMNEQFF. The CDR3 DNA is TGCGCCAGCAGTTCGACAGGGATGAATGAGCAGTTCTTC. The whole variable domain, remainder taken from reference TRBV5-1 and TRBJ2-1, is KAGVTQTPRYLIKTRGQQVTLSCSPISGHRSVSWYQQTPGQGLQFLFEYFSETQRNKGNFPGRFSGRQFSNSRSEMNVSTLELGDSALYLCASSSTGMNEQFFGPGTRLTVL.

V is TRBV19 and J is TRBJ1-1; the D gene is possibly TRBD1 (5 bases). CDR1 is LNHDA and CDR2 is SQIVND in the germline V gene (reference sequence). Trimming stripped 6 bases from V and 2 bases from J, with 16 bases between. The CDR3 extends over 15 amino acids. CDR3 DNA sequence: TGTGCCAGTAGATCGGGCTGGGGGGATAACACTGAAGCTTTCTTT. Translation gives CASRSGWGDNTEAFF. Variable domain in full (rest from reference TRBV19 and TRBJ1-1): DGGITQSPKYLFRKEGQNVTLSCEQNLNHDAMYWYRQDPGQGLRLIYYSQIVNDFQKGDIAEGYSVSREKKESFPLTVTSAQKNPTAFYLCASRSGWGDNTEAFFGQGTRLTVV.

The J gene is TRBJ1-1, the V gene TRBV9; a possible D gene is TRBD1 (6 bases). Germline V gives CDR1 SGDLS, CDR2 YYNGEE. Trimming removed 0 bases at V and 3 bases at J, with 15 bases between. This CDR3 spans 16 amino acids. The DNA of the CDR3 is TGTGCCAGCAGCGTAGAACAGGGCGTGTCTGACACTGAAGCTTTCTTT. This encodes CASSVEQGVSDTEAFF.

This clone was detected only once. Germline is not matched at one junction end, which may reflect a read error. The chain recombines TRBV7-8 with TRBJ1-6; weak D call: TRBD1 (5 bases). The CDR3 is 18 amino acids. Germline V gene lookup returns CDR1 SGHVS and CDR2 FQNEAQ. The CDR3 protein is CASSLARPGSSYNSPPHF. CDR3 nucleotides: TGTGCCAGCAGCTTAGCCCGCCCAGGGAGCTCCTATAATTCACCCCCCCACTTT.

The chain employs TRBV5-8 and TRBJ1-4; 7 bases map to TRBD1. This CDR3 comprises 15 residues. Germline values: CDR1 SGHTS, CDR2 YDEGEE. V lost 2 bases, J lost 4 bases, and 5 bases stayed unmatched. CDR3: CASSFRDRNNEKLFF. CDR3 DNA sequence: TGTGCCAGCAGCTTCCGGGACAGAAATAATGAAAAACTGTTTTTT.

The DNA of the CDR3 is TGTGCCAGCTCATTCGGACAGGGGCCCTCTGGAAACACCATATATTTT. This encodes CASSFGQGPSGNTIYF. V gene TRBV18 combines with J gene TRBJ1-3, with TRBD1 identical over 9 bases. Germline trimming cut 5 bases from V and 0 bases from J; bases unmatched to any gene: 5. This CDR3 spans 16 amino acids. Germline-derived CDR1 and CDR2 are KGHSH and LQKENI.

The chain has TRBV29-1 and TRBJ1-1; unclear D gene. The germline CDR1 and CDR2 sequences are SQVTM and ANQGSEA. Trimming left V 0 bases short and J 8 bases short, with 10 bases between. The length of the CDR3 is 12 residues. CDR3 amino acids: CSVEDGPSEAFF. DNA of the CDR3: TGCAGCGTTGAAGATGGACCCTCCGAAGCTTTCTTT.

V is TRBV6-5 and J is TRBJ1-2, with D perhaps matching TRBD1 (6 bases). The germline V and J ends were trimmed by 5 bases and 6 bases, with 19 bases remaining between them. This CDR3 contains 15 residues. In germline, CDR1 is MNHEY, CDR2 SVGAGI. The DNA for the CDR3 is TGTGCCAGCAGTAGGGAGCCCGGGACAAGCCATGGCTACACCTTC. Amino acid sequence: CASSREPGTSHGYTF.

This chain links TRBV11-2 with TRBJ1-6; no clear D gene. CDR3 length: 14 amino acids. Deletions cut 6 bases from V and 0 bases from J, with 6 bases between. Germline V gene data show CDR1 as SGHAT and CDR2 as FQNNGV. CDR3 DNA: TGTGCCAGCAGATCCAGCTCCTATAATTCACCCCTCCACTTT. Translating gives CASRSSSYNSPLHF.

This clone was seen a few times. The V call is TRBV28, the J call TRBJ1-5; 7 bases map to TRBD1. V lost 2 bases, J lost 7 bases, and 2 bases stayed unmatched. CDR3 length: 13 amino acids. Germline CDR1 is MDHEN and CDR2 is SYDVKM. The CDR3 loop is CASSLHRGQPQHF. DNA of the CDR3: TGTGCCAGCAGTTTACACAGGGGCCAGCCCCAGCATTTT.

The chain is built from TRBV6-6 and TRBJ2-7, with TRBD2 as a possible D gene (5 bases). Germline CDR1 is MNHNY and CDR2 is SVGAGI (reference sequence). This CDR3 contains 13 residues. The V end was cut by 5 bases, the J end by 4 bases, with 12 bases between. CDR3 in amino acids: CASSVRDQYEQYF. CDR3 nucleotides: TGTGCCAGCAGTGTCCGGGATCAATACGAGCAGTACTTC.

The CDR3 DNA sequence: TGTGCCACCAGCAGAGGGGACAGTTTGAACACTGAAGCTTTCTTT. Its translation is CATSRGDSLNTEAFF. The J gene is TRBJ1-1, the V gene TRBV15, with TRBD1 matching 7 bases. Germline V gene lookup returns CDR1 LNHNV and CDR2 YYDKDF (reference sequence). Losses at the gene ends were 1 base for V and 0 bases for J; bases not matched to a gene: 2. CDR3 length: 15 residues. Combining the CDR3 with reference TRBV15 and TRBJ1-1 gives the whole variable domain DAMVIQNPRYQVTQFGKPVTLSCSQTLNHNVMYWYQQKSSQAPKLLFHYYDKDFNNEADTPDNFQSRRPNTSFCFLDIRSPGLGDTAMYLCATSRGDSLNTEAFFGQGTRLTVV.

This chain joins TRBV4-1 and TRBJ2-3; D not certain. The V end was cut by 1 base, the J end by 4 bases, with 15 bases between. Germline V gene sequence: CDR1 MGHRA, CDR2 YSYEKL. CDR3 length: 16 amino acids. DNA for the CDR3: TGCGCCAGCAGCCAAGGACTTGAATCTATGGCAGATACGCAGTATTTT. This encodes CASSQGLESMADTQYF.